A single T cell receptor (beta chain) is shown here with its context. Its antigen remains unknown. The junction departs from the called germline gene at one end, perhaps through a read error. This sample stems from a study of T cells after yellow fever vaccination. Study findings and constraints: Reappearing after the booster were most of the clones from primary vaccination (around 96% CD4, around 90% CD8).

TCRdb ran MiXCR on the 5' RACE reads and lists one entry per CDR3 protein. The data hold 550,000 to 750,000 distinct CDR3 sequences, with 13% observed a single time. This sample comprised PBMCs, obtained on the day of the yellow fever booster vaccination. This TCR came from a man aged 30 to 45 who received the YFV17D yellow fever vaccine.

The CDR3 is CASSLAQGLGETQYF. The CDR3 DNA reads as TGTGCTAGCAGCTTAGCGCAGGGACTAGGGGAGACCCAGTACTTC. V and J are TRBV7-7 and TRBJ2-5; 8 bases match TRBD2. The CDR3 runs 15 residues. Germline values: CDR1 SSHAT, CDR2 FNYEAQ (reference sequence).